The rows below give T cell receptor beta chains drawn from one sample of a study of cytomegalovirus exposure and HLA in healthy donors. The assay was immunoSEQ multiplex PCR, and TCRdb's table has in-frame clones only and misses some. Among more than 100,000 clones listed, around 66% were seen once. The material sequenced was PBMCs. Receptor source: a woman aged 35 to 49 in good health and CMV-seropositive. Each CDR3 is given with its conserved first and last residue. Fields, in order: J gene, V gene, clone size, D gene, CDR3 protein, CDR3 DNA. The D gene is left open where the match is weak. Size is stated for part of the rows, as once, few or many counts, or as a class when the clone is expanded.

J: TRBJ1-1
V: TRBV10-3
size: -
D: -
CDR3: CAISEPTGNTEAFF
DNA: TGTGCCATCAGTGAACCGACAGGGAACACTGAAGCTTTCTTT

J: TRBJ2-5
V: TRBV6-5
size: -
D: TRBD1
CDR3: CASSYSGTGQETQYF
DNA: TGTGCCAGCAGTTACTCGGGGACAGGGCAAGAGACCCAGTACTTC

J: TRBJ1-1
V: TRBV19
size: once
D: TRBD1
CDR3: CASSNPTGGPNSDTEAFF
DNA: TGTGCCAGTAGTAACCCGACAGGGGGCCCCAACTCGGACACTGAAGCTTTCTTT

J: TRBJ2-3
V: TRBV6-5
size: -
D: -
CDR3: CASSYSPRDTQYF
DNA: TGTGCCAGCAGTTACTCGCCGCGGGATACGCAGTATTTT

J: TRBJ2-5
V: TRBV13
size: -
D: TRBD2
CDR3: CAGSSSGVKLGRETQYF
DNA: TGTGCCGGCAGCTCGAGCGGGGTCAAGCTGGGTCGTGAGACCCAGTACTTC

J: TRBJ2-7
V: TRBV19
size: -
D: -
CDR3: CASSGGASYEQYF
DNA: TGTGCCAGTAGTGGTGGGGCATCCTACGAGCAGTACTTC

J: TRBJ1-2
V: TRBV6-1
size: -
D: -
CDR3: CASSGGGAIYGYTF
DNA: TGTGCCAGCAGTGGAGGAGGGGCTATCTATGGCTACACCTTC

J: TRBJ2-3
V: TRBV19
size: -
D: TRBD1
CDR3: CASSIGGQGSDTQYF
DNA: TGTGCCAGTAGTATTGGCGGACAGGGGTCAGATACGCAGTATTTT

J: TRBJ2-3
V: TRBV10-3
size: -
D: -
CDR3: CAISEGTLSTDTQYF
DNA: TGTGCCATCAGTGAAGGGACTCTAAGCACAGATACGCAGTATTTT

J: TRBJ1-2
V: TRBV15
size: -
D: TRBD1
CDR3: CATSRPDRESYGYTF
DNA: TGTGCCACCAGCAGACCAGACAGGGAGAGCTATGGCTACACCTTC

J: TRBJ1-5
V: TRBV13
size: -
D: TRBD1
CDR3: CASSLGQGIQPQHF
DNA: TGTGCCAGCAGCTTGGGACAGGGGATTCAGCCCCAGCATTTT

J: TRBJ1-4
V: TRBV5-1
size: -
D: TRBD1
CDR3: CASSEGTVSLVEEKLFF
DNA: TGCGCCAGCTCTGAGGGGACAGTTTCCCTCGTTGAGGAAAAACTGTTTTTT

J: TRBJ1-1
V: TRBV13
size: -
D: -
CDR3: CASSLGSGVNTEAFF
DNA: TGTGCCAGCAGCTTAGGGTCAGGGGTGAACACTGAAGCTTTCTTT

J: TRBJ2-1
V: TRBV2
size: -
D: -
CDR3: CASSYDNEQFF
DNA: TGTGCCAGCAGTTATGACAATGAGCAGTTCTTC

J: TRBJ1-4
V: TRBV19
size: -
D: -
CDR3: CASALQGNEKLFF
DNA: TGTGCCAGTGCTCTACAGGGAAATGAAAAACTGTTTTTT

J: TRBJ2-3
V: TRBV28
size: -
D: TRBD2
CDR3: CATTSGGTDTQYF
DNA: TGTGCCACGACTAGCGGGGGCACAGATACGCAGTATTTT

J: TRBJ2-2
V: TRBV6-5
size: few
D: TRBD1
CDR3: CASRGQGVVTGELFF
DNA: TGTGCCAGCCGAGGACAGGGGGTAGTGACCGGGGAGCTGTTTTTT